This entry is about one T cell receptor (beta chain). The data were taken from a study of blood T cell repertoires in COVID-19. Overall study: Collection of acute and convalescent COVID-19 samples took place in the United States, Italy and Spain.

V gave up 3 bases and J gave up 5 bases, with 15 bases separating them. The V gene's germline CDR1 is LGHDT and CDR2 YNNKEL (reference sequence). The CDR3 has 15 residues. Per the study methods: Amplification of reference gene primers provided the estimated nucleated cell counts. Only in-frame clones appear in the TCRdb table, and some are missing; sequencing was by immunoSEQ multiplex PCR. Clonal size and the V and J genes are those of that table, whereas D and trimming came from the DNA. The table records some 190,000 clones, approximately 85% of them present only once. The chain couples TRBV3-1 (or the pseudogene TRBV3-2) to TRBJ2-3, with D perhaps TRBD1 (6 bases). This receptor was identified in a woman in her sixties or seventies with acute or convalescent COVID-19. The sequenced material came from peripheral blood. CDR3 in amino acids: CASSQTGWLKDTQYF. DNA of the CDR3: TGTGCCAGCAGCCAGACAGGTTGGCTCAAAGATACGCAGTATTTT.